What follows are 9 T cell receptor beta chains derived from one specimen sequenced in a study of patients and donors after allogeneic stem cell transplantation. Via MiXCR, TCRdb re-called the RT-PCR reads, giving one row per CDR3 protein. The table lists under 170,000 distinct CDR3 sequences, about a third of them singletons, with 50% in the top ten. Sequencing was done on a sample of blood, either unsorted or a sorted T cell fraction (not recorded which). These TCRs come from a human donor who was either an allogeneic HSCT recipient or a stem cell or donor lymphocyte infusion donor (not recorded which). It is not recorded whose cells these are; they may come from a transplant donor.

J is TRBJ2-5 and V is TRBV29-1, with D uncertain. V was clipped by 0 bases and J by 3 bases, with 8 bases between them. This CDR3 region has 13 residues. Germline loops: CDR1 SQVTM, CDR2 ANQGSEA. The CDR3 spells CSVEDSGKETQYF. The DNA of the CDR3 is TGCAGCGTTGAAGATTCGGGCAAAGAGACCCAGTACTTC.

This clonotype rates as medium-sized. This chain joins TRBV27 and TRBJ1-1, with TRBD1 matching over 9 bases. From germline, CDR1 is MNHEY and CDR2 SMNVEV (reference sequence). V trimming: 7 bases; J trimming: 7 bases; junction bases outside the gene matches: 7. The CDR3 covers 13 residues. In DNA form, the CDR3 reads TGTGCCAGCACACGACAGGGGGGAAGTGAAGCTTTCTTT. Encoded protein: CASTRQGGSEAFF.

This clonotype has ten or more counts. V is TRBV12-3 or TRBV12-4 and J is TRBJ1-2; 9 bases are shared with TRBD1. This CDR3 spans 14 amino acids. The V gene end was trimmed by 5 bases and the J gene end by 4 bases; junction bases not matched to a gene: 5. The CDR3 reads CASSPTGGFYGYTF. The CDR3, as DNA: TGTGCCAGCAGTCCGACAGGGGGTTTCTATGGCTACACCTTC.

The chain joins TRBV28 to TRBJ2-3; a weak D match, TRBD1 (6 bases). Germline CDR1 MDHEN, CDR2 SYDVKM. The V end lost 5 bases, the J end lost 3 bases, and 12 bases lay between the germline ends. The CDR3 consists of 14 residues. This chain's CDR3 is CASSRQEATDTQYF. The CDR3 coding sequence is TGTGCCAGCAGTCGACAGGAGGCAACAGATACGCAGTATTTT.

This sequence joins TRBV6-2 or TRBV6-3 and TRBJ1-1, with D possibly matching TRBD1 (5 bases). Germline values: CDR1 MNHEY, CDR2 SVGEGT. The CDR3 covers 14 residues. V lost 7 bases and J 5 bases, leaving 17 bases between the germline ends. CDR3 DNA sequence: TGTGCCAGCAATTTAATCAGGGATAAAACTGAAGCTTTCTTT. It encodes CASNLIRDKTEAFF.

DNA for the CDR3: TGTGCCAGCACCGGGTGGGGGGGCAACTATGGCTACACCTTC. Its protein is CASTGWGGNYGYTF. This chain connects TRBV6-5 to TRBJ1-2, with TRBD1 as a possible D gene (6 bases). CDR3 size: 14 residues. Trimming pared 7 bases from V and 2 bases from J, leaving 14 bases between. Per germline, CDR1 MNHEY and CDR2 SVGAGI.

This clonotype was found a few times. The V call is TRBV20-1, the J call TRBJ1-6; D perhaps matches TRBD1 (5 bases). The CDR3 is 16 amino acids. V was trimmed by 2 bases and J by 2 bases, leaving 13 bases between them. Per germline, CDR1 DFQATT and CDR2 SNEGSKA (reference sequence). The CDR3 DNA reads TGCAGTGCTAGATCCGCGGAGGGGACCTATAATTCACCCCTCCACTTT. It codes for CSARSAEGTYNSPLHF.

This clonotype was seen only a few times. V usage is TRBV27 and J usage is TRBJ1-6; D possibly corresponds to TRBD1 (6 bases). CDR1 is MNHEY and CDR2 is SMNVEV in the germline V gene (reference sequence). With 6 bases removed from V and 0 bases from J, the gap between germline ends came to 15 bases. CDR3 length equals 17 residues. The CDR3 loop is CASRPGTTSSYNSPLHF. The CDR3 DNA reads as TGTGCCAGCAGGCCCGGGACAACGAGCTCCTATAATTCACCCCTCCACTTT.

Note on this clonotype: A junction boundary mismatches the germline segment, possibly from a read error. V usage is TRBV7-9 and J usage is TRBJ1-2; 9 nucleotides align to TRBD1. The germline V gene encodes CDR1 SEHNR and CDR2 FQNEAQ (reference sequence). CDR3 size: 12 residues. The CDR3 loop is CASSFGTGYSVF. The DNA for the CDR3 is TGTGCCAGCAGCTTCGGGACAGGGTACTCAGTCTTC.